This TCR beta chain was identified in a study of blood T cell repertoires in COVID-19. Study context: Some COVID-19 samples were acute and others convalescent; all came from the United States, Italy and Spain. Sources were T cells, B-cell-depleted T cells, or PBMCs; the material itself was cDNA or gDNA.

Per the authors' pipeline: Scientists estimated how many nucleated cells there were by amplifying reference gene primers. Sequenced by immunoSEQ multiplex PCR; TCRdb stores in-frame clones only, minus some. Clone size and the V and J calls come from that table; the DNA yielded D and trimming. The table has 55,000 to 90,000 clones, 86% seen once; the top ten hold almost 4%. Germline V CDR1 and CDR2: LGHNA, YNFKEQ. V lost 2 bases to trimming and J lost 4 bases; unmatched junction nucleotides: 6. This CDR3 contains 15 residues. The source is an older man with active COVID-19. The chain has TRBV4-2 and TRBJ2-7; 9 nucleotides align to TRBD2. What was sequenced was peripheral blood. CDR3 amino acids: CASSQPGLAGYEQYF. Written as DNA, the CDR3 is TGTGCCAGCAGCCAACCGGGACTAGCCGGTTACGAGCAGTACTTC.